The T cell receptor beta chain described here comes from a study of blood T cell repertoires in COVID-19. The wider study: Some COVID-19 samples were acute and others convalescent; all came from the United States, Italy and Spain.

CDR3 length equals 16 residues. V lost 3 bases and J 2 bases, leaving 14 bases between the germline ends. Germline CDR1 SGHRS, CDR2 YFSETQ. In the authors' workflow: The assay estimated nucleated cells by amplifying reference gene primers. Method: immunoSEQ multiplex PCR; TCRdb's copy keeps in-frame clones and lacks some. That table is the source of V, J and clone size, and D and trimming were worked out from the DNA. The profile shows 200,000 to 300,000 clones, 88% of them singletons. This chain connects TRBV5-1 to TRBJ2-2; possibly TRBD2 for D (6 bases). This sequence was found in a man aged 55-75 years who had recovered from COVID-19. Sequencing was done on a sample of peripheral blood. CDR3 nucleotides: TGCGCCAGCAGCTCAAGGGACTCCCTTAACACCGGGGAGCTGTTTTTT. Its protein product is CASSSRDSLNTGELFF.